The next 2 T cell receptor beta chains were all read from a single sample in a study of cytomegalovirus exposure and HLA in healthy donors. A multiplex PCR was run with 60 Vbeta primers and 13 Jbeta primers. Clones were read by immunoSEQ multiplex PCR, and TCRdb kept only the in-frame ones, dropping some. The sample includes around 150,000 clones, over 80% of them seen just once. Sequenced sample: PBMCs. Receptors were obtained from a woman aged 18-29 years in good health and CMV-seronegative.

This chain joins TRBV5-6 and TRBJ2-5; TRBD2 matches 13 bases. The CDR3 extends over 17 amino acids. The V segment lost 3 bases and the J segment 7 bases; nucleotides outside the gene matches: 12. Germline V gene sequence: CDR1 SGHDT, CDR2 YYEEEE. The CDR3 is CASSWTELAGGRGTQYF. For the CDR3, the DNA is TGTGCCAGCAGCTGGACGGAACTAGCGGGGGGGCGTGGGACCCAGTACTTC.

V gene TRBV2 combines with J gene TRBJ1-6, with D perhaps TRBD1 (6 bases). CDR1 and CDR2 from the germline V gene are SNHLY and FYNNEI. Trimming took 4 bases from V and 14 from J, leaving 36 bases between them. This CDR3 is 20 amino acids long. The CDR3 DNA sequence: TGTGCCAGCAGTGTATTACAGGACCTAGGACCGGGTCACCCAGGGGATACCCTCCACTTT. It yields the protein CASSVLQDLGPGHPGDTLHF.